The 23 T cell receptor beta chains given below trace back to one sample, sequenced in a study of blood T cell repertoires in COVID-19. TCRdb's table, derived via immunoSEQ multiplex PCR, lists solely in-frame clones and lacks some. Of 90,000 or so clones in the sample, around 87% were seen once. The sequencing input was peripheral blood. These TCRs come from a human donor in a cohort sampled during active COVID-19.

The chain has TRBV5-4 and TRBJ2-2, with D perhaps matching TRBD2 (5 bases). V shed 0 bases and J shed 6 bases, with 12 bases lying between them. The CDR3 spans 15 residues. Germline V gene data show CDR1 as SGHNT and CDR2 as YYREEE (reference sequence). This CDR3 reads CASSLGGESSGELFF. The CDR3 nucleotides read TGTGCCAGCAGCTTGGGGGGAGAATCCTCCGGGGAGCTGTTTTTT.

The chain recombines TRBV6-1 with TRBJ1-2; TRBD1 matches at 7 bases. Germline V gives CDR1 MNHNS, CDR2 SASEGT. This CDR3 has 16 residues. The ends lost 2 bases at V and 5 bases at J; junction bases unmatched: 11. The CDR3 is CASSEPYQTGFYGYTF. DNA of the CDR3: TGTGCCAGCAGTGAACCGTACCAGACAGGGTTTTATGGCTACACCTTC.

This rearrangement joins TRBV7-9 to TRBJ1-2; 7 bases agree with TRBD1. Unmatched junction bases numbered 6, after V lost 1 base and J lost 4 bases. This CDR3 is 15 amino acids long. CDR1 SEHNR and CDR2 FQNEAQ come from the germline V gene (reference sequence). Here the CDR3 reads CASSLVGQQIYGYTF. The CDR3 nucleotides are TGTGCCAGCAGCTTAGTGGGACAGCAAATCTATGGCTACACCTTC. Full variable domain (missing parts from reference TRBV7-9 and TRBJ1-2): DTGVSQNPRHKITKRGQNVTFRCDPISEHNRLYWYRQTLGQGPEFLTYFQNEAQLEKSRLLSDRFSAERPKGSFSTLEIQRTEQGDSAMYLCASSLVGQQIYGYTFGSGTRLTVV.

The chain recombines TRBV6-5 with TRBJ1-4; D not resolved. CDR1 is MNHEY, CDR2 SVGAGI, per germline. Deletions cut 6 bases from V and 8 bases from J, with 13 bases between. The CDR3 length is 13 residues. The CDR3 sequence: CASSSLGVEKLFF. The CDR3 DNA reads TGTGCCAGCAGCTCGCTGGGAGTAGAAAAACTGTTTTTT.

The chain links TRBV7-2 to TRBJ1-4; D ambiguous. V lost 2 bases to trimming and J lost 4 bases, with 11 bases between them. The CDR3 sequence is 15 residues long. Germline V CDR1 and CDR2: SGHTA, FQGNSA. The chain's CDR3 is CASSLPSHNNEKLFF. As DNA, the CDR3 is TGTGCCAGCAGCTTACCATCACACAATAATGAAAAACTGTTTTTT.

The chain carries TRBV7-9 and TRBJ1-2; D perhaps matches TRBD1 (5 bases). Germline V gene lookup returns CDR1 SEHNR and CDR2 FQNEAQ (reference sequence). The length of the CDR3 is 14 residues. Trimming shortened V by 5 bases and J by 5 bases, and 15 bases separated the two germline ends. DNA of the CDR3: TGTGCCAGCAGCCAAGACAGTTCCTTATATGGCTACACCTTC. Translating gives CASSQDSSLYGYTF.

The J gene is TRBJ1-1, the V gene TRBV11-2; D remains unclear. Germline-derived CDR1 and CDR2 are SGHAT and FQNNGV. This CDR3 contains 12 residues. Trimming took 3 bases from V and 7 from J, leaving 9 bases between them. The CDR3 spells CASSFLGSEAFF. The CDR3 nucleotides are TGTGCCAGCAGCTTTTTAGGGAGTGAAGCTTTCTTT. Full variable domain (rest looked up from reference TRBV11-2 and TRBJ1-1): EAGVAQSPRYKIIEKRQSVAFWCNPISGHATLYWYQQILGQGPKLLIQFQNNGVVDDSQLPKDRFSAERLKGVDSTLKIQPAKLEDSAVYLCASSFLGSEAFFGQGTRLTVV.

This rearrangement joins TRBV5-1 to TRBJ1-1, with a weak D call TRBD1 (5 bases). Per germline, CDR1 SGHRS and CDR2 YFSETQ. The CDR3 runs 17 residues. V gave up 2 bases and J gave up 0 bases, with 17 bases separating them. The CDR3 nucleotides are TGCGCCAGCAGCTTCCAGGGTCGATCAGTTATGAACACTGAAGCTTTCTTT. Protein product: CASSFQGRSVMNTEAFF.

The V and J genes are TRBV19 and TRBJ2-3, with TRBD1 identical over 7 bases. Germline trimming cut 10 bases from V and 3 bases from J; bases unmatched to any gene: 10. The germline CDR1 and CDR2 sequences are LNHDA and SQIVND (reference sequence). The CDR3 runs to 14 residues. The CDR3: CATKTGIGTDTQYF. The CDR3, as DNA: TGTGCCACTAAGACAGGGATCGGGACAGATACGCAGTATTTT.

V and J are TRBV5-4 and TRBJ1-4; possible D gene TRBD1, 5 bases. Germline values: CDR1 SGHNT, CDR2 YYREEE (reference sequence). Trimming left V 4 bases short and J 3 bases short, with 10 bases between. The CDR3 is 14 amino acids. The CDR3 DNA reads as TGTGCCAGCAGCCGGCGGGACCCTAATGAAAAACTGTTTTTT. Its translation is CASSRRDPNEKLFF.

The chain has TRBV9 and TRBJ1-1; D is uncertain. The V and J ends lost 0 bases and 8 bases respectively, with 11 bases between them. The CDR3 consists of 13 residues. Germline values: CDR1 SGDLS, CDR2 YYNGEE. CDR3 region: CASSVGVSVEAFF. CDR3 nucleotides: TGTGCCAGCAGCGTAGGAGTTTCCGTAGAAGCTTTCTTT.

The chain combines TRBV5-1 with TRBJ2-2; 11 nucleotides agree with TRBD1. CDR3 length equals 15 residues. Germline V gene sequence: CDR1 SGHRS, CDR2 YFSETQ. The trim removed 3 bases at V and 6 bases at J, leaving 4 bases unmatched. The CDR3 loop reads CASSWTGGASGELFF. The DNA of the CDR3 is TGCGCCAGCAGCTGGACAGGGGGCGCTTCCGGGGAGCTGTTTTTT.

The chain carries TRBV9 and TRBJ2-2; 7 nucleotides match TRBD2. Germline CDR1 SGDLS, CDR2 YYNGEE. This CDR3 comprises 17 residues. V shed 0 bases and J 2 bases; nucleotides not matched to a gene: 7. DNA for the CDR3: TGTGCCAGCAGCGTAGCCGGGGGGAACGCCAACACCGGGGAGCTGTTTTTT. Translating gives CASSVAGGNANTGELFF.

This clone occurred once. The CDR3 does not end in the conserved phenylalanine or tryptophan, so this is likely a read error. It is unclear where the CDR3 begins or ends on the DNA, so no DNA is shown, and the CDR3 is as TCRdb lists it. The chain's CDR3 is CASSLKQGWWVSLS. This rearrangement joins TRBV19 to TRBJ1-1; the table calls TRBD1, which could not be checked here. Per the germline V gene, CDR1 is LNHDA and CDR2 is SQIVND (reference sequence). The CDR3 is made up of 14 amino acids, end residues included.

This chain connects TRBV3-1 (or the pseudogene TRBV3-2) to TRBJ2-1, with 9 bases identical to TRBD2. The germline CDR1 and CDR2 sequences are LGHDT and YNNKEL (reference sequence). CDR3 size: 13 residues. DNA of the CDR3: TGTGCAACCCAAGCGGGGGGCCGTCATGAGCAGTTCTTC. Encoded protein: CATQAGGRHEQFF.

The V and J genes are TRBV18 and TRBJ1-4; perhaps TRBD1 as D (6 bases). Germline assignment: CDR1 KGHSH and CDR2 LQKENI. Trimming left V 1 base short and J 4 bases short, with 13 bases between. The CDR3 spans 16 residues. The CDR3 nucleotides read TGTGCCAGCTCACCACGAGTCCGACAGGATAATGAAAAACTGTTTTTT. It is translated as CASSPRVRQDNEKLFF.

This chain joins TRBV5-1 and TRBJ2-7; TRBD1 matches 7 bases. The CDR3 is 16 residues long. Per the germline V gene, CDR1 is SGHRS and CDR2 is YFSETQ. Germline trimming cut 0 bases from V and 2 bases from J; bases unmatched to any gene: 8. This chain's CDR3 is CASSLVVGTVPYEQYF. The CDR3 nucleotides are TGCGCCAGCAGCTTGGTAGTCGGGACAGTTCCCTACGAGCAGTACTTC.

In its sample, this clone was seen once. The genes are TRBV30 and TRBJ2-7; the D gene is possibly TRBD1 (6 bases). Germline V gene lookup returns CDR1 GTSNPN and CDR2 SVGIG (reference sequence). This CDR3 region has 14 residues. V lost 2 bases and J 3 bases, leaving 14 bases between the germline ends. CDR3: CAWSHLRGIYEQYF. In nucleotides, the CDR3 is TGTGCCTGGAGTCATTTGAGGGGGATCTACGAGCAGTACTTC.

V and J are TRBV6-5 and TRBJ2-2; D is ambiguous. CDR3 length equals 14 residues. Germline CDR1 MNHEY, CDR2 SVGAGI. V gave up 6 bases and J gave up 2 bases, with 10 bases separating them. The CDR3 reads CASRAPRNTGELFF. For the CDR3, the DNA is TGTGCCAGCAGAGCACCTCGCAACACCGGGGAGCTGTTTTTT.

The chain employs TRBV19 and TRBJ2-1; 8 nucleotides match TRBD1. The CDR3 runs 13 residues. CDR1 and CDR2 (germline): LNHDA, SQIVND (reference sequence). V lost 10 bases, J lost 4 bases, and 6 bases stayed unmatched. Written as DNA, the CDR3 is TGTGCCACCAGCCGGGACAGGTACAATGAGCAGTTCTTC. Its protein product is CATSRDRYNEQFF.

The J gene is TRBJ2-7, the V gene TRBV19, with a possible D match to TRBD2 (5 bases). Trimming shortened V by 5 bases and J by 4 bases, and 18 bases separated the two germline ends. There are 15 residues in the CDR3. CDR1 is LNHDA, CDR2 SQIVND, per germline (reference sequence). CDR3: CASSDPGLIRYEQYF. The CDR3 DNA is TGTGCCAGTAGTGACCCAGGACTCATCCGATACGAGCAGTACTTC.

This clone was observed a single time. For the CDR3, the DNA is TGCGCCAGCAGCGGGGGGACAGTAGGTGAGACCCAGTACTTC. Protein: CASSGGTVGETQYF. J is TRBJ2-5 and V is TRBV5-1, with D tentatively TRBD1 (7 bases). Germline V gene lookup returns CDR1 SGHRS and CDR2 YFSETQ. The CDR3 is 14 residues long. V lost 4 bases and J lost 5, with 15 bases in between.

The rearrangement uses TRBV5-1 and TRBJ1-1; 7 bases are a match to TRBD1. The CDR3 spans 17 residues. With V trimmed by 2 bases and J by 1 base, 11 bases remained unmatched. Germline CDR1 SGHRS, CDR2 YFSETQ. CDR3 sequence: CASSFGQARLSNTEAFF. The CDR3 nucleotides read TGCGCCAGCAGCTTCGGACAGGCCCGGCTATCGAACACTGAAGCTTTCTTT.